Listed below are T cell receptor beta chains from one sample, sequenced in a study of human T cells and chemical hapten exposure. A single record per CDR3 protein comes from TCRdb applying MiXCR to the RACE reads. The sample holds about 40,000 distinct CDR3 sequences; roughly 10% are singletons and the top ten take about 6.5%. Here the sequenced sample was whole blood, taken in connection with sensitization to the hapten diphenylcyclopropenone (DPC). These receptors were obtained from a man aged 30-40 years with alopecia areata. Some clones in this sample may be carry-over from other donors' samples. Each CDR3 is given without its conserved first and last residue.

ASSLAGPPGELF TRBJ2-2 TRBV5-1
ASSEDTGTSGGRVKNIQY TRBJ2-4 TRBV4-1
STTGTSGRVIYNEQF TRBJ2-1 TRBV29-1
ASSSGTYGYT TRBJ1-2 TRBV7-9
SAPDTGLTEAF TRBJ1-1 TRBV20-1
ASSLVGQSHGYT TRBJ1-2 TRBV7-2
ASSFSRGRPHYGYT TRBJ1-2 TRBV7-2
ASSRQPGLAGIHQETQY TRBJ2-5 TRBV6-2/TRBV6-3
ASSLDGGDHTQY TRBJ2-3 TRBV7-9
ASSPGTDNHNSYNEQF TRBJ2-1 TRBV5-1
ASSLSRGPNEKLF TRBJ1-4 TRBV11-2
ASSLKVREAQY TRBJ2-5 TRBV7-2
AISDVGRRWDTQY TRBJ2-3 TRBV10-3
ASTNHHGTGGYEQY TRBJ2-7 TRBV6-6